This TCR beta chain was recovered during a study of blood T cell repertoires in COVID-19. The protocol was immunoSEQ multiplex PCR, while the TCRdb copy is restricted to in-frame clones and leaves out a portion. The sample includes 130,000 to 150,000 clones, approximately 79% of them seen just once. This CDR3 is built from 14 residues. Trimming stripped 4 bases from V and 3 bases from J, with 10 bases between. Germline CDR1 is MNHEY and CDR2 is SVGAGI. This chain connects TRBV6-5 to TRBJ1-5, with D perhaps matching TRBD1 (5 bases). The source of this sequence is a man aged 55 to 70 with acute or convalescent COVID-19. The sample was peripheral blood. The CDR3 DNA sequence: TGTGCCAGCAGTTCCTCACAGGTCAATCAGCCCCAGCATTTT. Amino acids: CASSSSQVNQPQHF.